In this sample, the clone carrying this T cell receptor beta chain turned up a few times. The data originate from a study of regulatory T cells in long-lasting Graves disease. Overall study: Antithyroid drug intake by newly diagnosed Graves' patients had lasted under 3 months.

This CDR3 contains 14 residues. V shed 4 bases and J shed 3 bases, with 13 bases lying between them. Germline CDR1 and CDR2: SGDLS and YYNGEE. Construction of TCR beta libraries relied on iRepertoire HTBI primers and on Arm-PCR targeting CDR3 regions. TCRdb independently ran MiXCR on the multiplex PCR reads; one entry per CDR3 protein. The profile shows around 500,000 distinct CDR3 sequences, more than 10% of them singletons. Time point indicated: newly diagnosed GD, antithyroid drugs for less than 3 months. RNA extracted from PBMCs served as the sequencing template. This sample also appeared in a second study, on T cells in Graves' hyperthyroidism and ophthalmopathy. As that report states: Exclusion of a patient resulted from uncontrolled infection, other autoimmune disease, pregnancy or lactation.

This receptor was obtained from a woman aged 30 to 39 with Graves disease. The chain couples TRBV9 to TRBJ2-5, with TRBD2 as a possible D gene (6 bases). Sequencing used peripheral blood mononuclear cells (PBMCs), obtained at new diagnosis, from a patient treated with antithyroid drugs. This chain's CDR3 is CASSPGTGKETQYF. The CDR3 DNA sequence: TGTGCCAGCAGCCCCGGGACTGGGAAAGAGACCCAGTACTTC.